This T cell receptor (beta chain) was captured by sequencing in a study of identical twins. The CDR3 runs 16 residues. CDR1 and CDR2 from the germline V gene are SGHRS and YFSETQ. The V and J ends lost 4 bases and 10 bases, in that order; junction bases with no gene match: 11. Via MiXCR, TCRdb re-called the 5' RACE reads, giving one row per CDR3 protein. Here the sample spans roughly 770,000 distinct CDR3 sequences, around a sixth being singletons. This sample also appeared in a second study, on T cells expressing NK-cell markers. Per that study: Beta-chain profiling covered CD3+CD56+NKG2C+, CD3+CD56+NKG2C- and CD3+CD56-NKG2C+ sorted subsets.

This receptor was identified in a young woman in good health. What was sequenced was PBMCs. The V gene is TRBV5-1, the J gene TRBJ2-1, with 13 bases that match TRBD2. Here the CDR3 DNA reads TGCGCCAGCAGCGACGGACTAGCGGGGGCCGCCAGGGAGCAGTTCTTC. It codes for CASSDGLAGAAREQFF.